The next 9 T cell receptor beta chains were all read from a single sample in a study of T cells in Graves' hyperthyroidism and ophthalmopathy. What was amplified from RNA transcripts were TCR beta CDR3 regions. In the first-round RT-PCR of the TCR CDR3, the HTBI primer set was used. TCRdb fed the multiplex PCR reads into MiXCR, producing one record per CDR3 protein. The data contain about 540,000 distinct CDR3 sequences, 46% of them singletons. Sequencing was done on a sample of peripheral blood or thyroid tissue (not recorded which). All receptors come from a woman under 30 with Graves' hyperthyroidism.

Turning to this clonotype: A clone one base away is much larger, so this may be a read error. The chain employs TRBV18 and TRBJ1-2, with TRBD1 identical over 9 bases. CDR3 length: 15 amino acids. Germline CDR1 KGHSH, CDR2 LQKENI. CDR3 residues: CAGSRTPGQGVYYTF. Written as DNA, the CDR3 is TGTGCCGGCTCACGGACTCCGGGACAGGGCGTGTACTACACCTTC. Full variable domain (outside the CDR3, taken from reference TRBV18 and TRBJ1-2): NAGVMQNPRHLVRRRGQEARLRCSPMKGHSHVYWYRQLPEEGLKFMVYLQKENIIDESGMPKERFSAEFPKEGPSILRIQQVVRGDSAAYFCAGSRTPGQGVYYTFGSGTRLTVV.

This clonotype was detected ten times or more. CDR3 sequence reads: CASSLRTANSGNTIYF. In nucleotides, the CDR3 is TGTGCCAGCAGTCTACGGACGGCCAACTCTGGAAACACCATATATTTT. The chain carries TRBV12-3 or TRBV12-4 and TRBJ1-3; D ambiguous. The length of the CDR3 is 16 residues. The V and J ends lost 5 bases and 0 bases respectively, with 14 bases between them.

This clonotype appeared many times. V is TRBV9 and J is TRBJ2-7, with D tentatively TRBD2 (6 bases). Trimming shortened V by 6 bases and J by 0 bases, and 16 bases separated the two germline ends. This CDR3 is built from 15 residues. Germline V gene data show CDR1 as SGDLS and CDR2 as YYNGEE. CDR3 DNA sequence: TGTGCCAGCACCCGGGGGAGCGGAAGCTCCTACGAGCAGTACTTC. Residues: CASTRGSGSSYEQYF.

This chain joins TRBV20-1 and TRBJ2-7; 10 bases agree with TRBD2. Trimming at V came to 5 bases and at J to 7 bases, leaving 11 bases not matched to a gene. The CDR3 consists of 14 residues. Germline V CDR1 and CDR2: DFQATT, SNEGSKA (reference sequence). The CDR3 spells CSAGLAGAYNEQYF. In nucleotides, the CDR3 is TGCAGTGCTGGTCTAGCGGGAGCTTACAATGAGCAGTACTTC.

The rearrangement links TRBV7-3 to TRBJ2-2; unclear D gene. The closer fit of TRBJ1-4 to the DNA end suggests the J call may be wrong. CDR1 and CDR2 (germline): SGHTA, FQGTGA. The CDR3 has 12 residues. CDR3 protein: CASGQTAEKLFF. In DNA, the CDR3 is TGTGCCAGCGGCCAAACCGCGGAAAAACTGTTTTTT.

Ten or more counts support this clonotype. The genes are TRBV5-1 and TRBJ2-2; D possibly corresponds to TRBD2 (6 bases). The germline gives CDR1 SGHRS, CDR2 YFSETQ. Trimming left V 0 bases short and J 1 base short, with 10 bases between. The CDR3 totals 16 residues. CDR3 nucleotides: TGCGCCAGCAGCTTGGATCGAGCGGGGAACACCGGGGAGCTGTTTTTT. It specifies CASSLDRAGNTGELFF.

This clonotype was counted ten times or more. The chain uses TRBV7-2 and TRBJ1-6; D remains ambiguous. Trimming stripped 1 base from V and 3 bases from J, with 7 bases between. In germline, CDR1 is SGHTA, CDR2 FQGNSA. CDR3 length equals 15 residues. As DNA, the CDR3 is TGTGCCAGCAGCTTAGAGAAGGACTATAATTCACCCCTCCACTTT. The encoded protein is CASSLEKDYNSPLHF.

This clonotype was seen repeatedly, ten times or more. The chain combines TRBV20-1 with TRBJ2-7, with D perhaps matching TRBD2 (5 bases). Germline CDR1 DFQATT, CDR2 SNEGSKA (reference sequence). Trimming left V 2 bases short and J 4 bases short, with 15 bases between. This CDR3 region has 14 residues. Here the CDR3 DNA reads TGCAGTGCTAGAACACAATACGGAGGTTACGAGCAGTACTTC. Its translation is CSARTQYGGYEQYF.

This clonotype appeared many times. The chain recombines TRBV7-2 with TRBJ2-7; 9 positions agree with TRBD1. V was clipped by 5 bases and J by 1 base; unmatched bases: 3. Per germline, CDR1 SGHTA and CDR2 FQGNSA. This CDR3 is built from 14 residues. CDR3 protein: CASSRDRASYEQYF. DNA for the CDR3: TGTGCCAGCAGCCGGGACAGGGCTTCCTACGAGCAGTACTTC.